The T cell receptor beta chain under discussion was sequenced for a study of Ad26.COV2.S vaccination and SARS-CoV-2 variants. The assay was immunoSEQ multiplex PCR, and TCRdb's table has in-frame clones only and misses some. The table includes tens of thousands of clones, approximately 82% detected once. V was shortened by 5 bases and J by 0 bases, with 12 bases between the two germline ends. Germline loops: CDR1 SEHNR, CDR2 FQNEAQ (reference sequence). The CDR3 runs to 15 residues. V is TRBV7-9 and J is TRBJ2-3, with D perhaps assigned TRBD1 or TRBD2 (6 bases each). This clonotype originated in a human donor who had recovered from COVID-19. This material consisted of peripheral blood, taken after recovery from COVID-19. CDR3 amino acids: CASSPRGASTDTQYF. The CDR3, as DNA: TGTGCCAGCAGCCCAAGGGGGGCTAGCACAGATACGCAGTATTTT.